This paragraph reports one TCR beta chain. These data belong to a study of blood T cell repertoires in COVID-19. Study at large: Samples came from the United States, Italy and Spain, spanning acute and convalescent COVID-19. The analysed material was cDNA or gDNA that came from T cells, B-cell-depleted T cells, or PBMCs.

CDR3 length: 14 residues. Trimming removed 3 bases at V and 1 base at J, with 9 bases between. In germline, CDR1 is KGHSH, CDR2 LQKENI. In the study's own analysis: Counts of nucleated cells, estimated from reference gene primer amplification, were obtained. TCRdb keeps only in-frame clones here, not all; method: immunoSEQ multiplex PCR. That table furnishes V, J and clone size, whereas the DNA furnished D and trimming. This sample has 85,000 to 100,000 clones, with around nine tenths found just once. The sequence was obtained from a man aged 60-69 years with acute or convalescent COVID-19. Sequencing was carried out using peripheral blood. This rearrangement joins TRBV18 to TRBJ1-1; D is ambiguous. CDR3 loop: CASSPFGGNTEAFF. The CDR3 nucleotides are TGTGCCAGCTCACCCTTTGGAGGGAACACTGAAGCTTTCTTT.